This section outlines one T cell receptor beta chain sequence together with its context. What was amplified from RNA transcripts were TCR beta CDR3 regions. Initially, a first-round RT-PCR of the TCR CDR3 employed the HTBI primer set. Using its own MiXCR run on the multiplex PCR reads, TCRdb lists one record per CDR3 protein. In the table there are fewer than 450,000 distinct CDR3 sequences, about 18% of which are singletons. The data belong to a study of T cells in Graves' hyperthyroidism and ophthalmopathy. V lost 6 bases to trimming and J lost 7 bases; unmatched junction nucleotides: 13. This CDR3 spans 16 amino acids. Per the germline V gene, CDR1 is MDHEN and CDR2 is SYDVKM.

The chain is built from TRBV28 and TRBJ2-4, with 9 bases that match TRBD2. The sequence was obtained from a man between 18 and 29 years old with Graves' ophthalmopathy. Source material: blood. Here the CDR3 reads CASRGASGGPRNIQYF. The CDR3 nucleotides are TGTGCCAGCAGGGGGGCCAGCGGGGGGCCCCGGAACATTCAGTACTTC.